Listed below are T cell receptor beta chains from one sample, sequenced in a study of PD-1 and CTLA-4 blockade in melanoma. Produced via immunoSEQ multiplex PCR; TCRdb's table is partial and in-frame only. The table shows roughly 30,000 clones, with approximately 88% occurring only once. Sequencing used CD8+ T cells from peripheral blood, obtained before anti-PD-1 treatment. The receptors originated from a human donor with melanoma. The CDR3 runs from the conserved cysteine through the conserved F or W. A D gene is named only where the DNA matches it firmly. The size of a clone is reported for some rows only, either as once, few or many, or as a class for expanded clones.

TRBJ2-7,13,-,TRBV7-9,few,TGTGCCAGCAGCGCCCAGGGCAACAACGAGCAGTACTTC,CASSAQGNNEQYF
TRBJ2-7,13,-,TRBV5-1,-,TGCGCCAGCAGCTCACTGATCTCCTACGAGCAGTACTTC,CASSSLISYEQYF
TRBJ1-5,15,-,TRBV19,-,TGTGCCAGTAGTATGGGGCCATTAGGGAATCAGCCCCAGCATTTT,CASSMGPLGNQPQHF
TRBJ2-7,14,-,TRBV27,-,TGTGCCAGCAGTGGCCGCGGAGGCCGGAGCGAGCAGTACTTC,CASSGRGGRSEQYF
TRBJ2-3,15,-,TRBV11-2,once,TGTGCCAGCAGCTCTCTTGGGGGCCGCACAGATACGCAGTATTTT,CASSSLGGRTDTQYF
TRBJ2-5,16,TRBD1,TRBV11-2,once,TGTGCCAGCAGCTTAGCTCCGGGACAGGCTTTTGAGACCCAGTACTTC,CASSLAPGQAFETQYF
TRBJ1-5,16,TRBD1,TRBV6-5,-,TGTGCCAGCAGTTTCCACAGGGGGGATAGCAATCAGCCCCAGCATTTT,CASSFHRGDSNQPQHF
TRBJ2-7,14,-,TRBV4-2,-,TGTGCCAGCAGCCAAGGTAGCGACACCTACGAGCAGTACTTC,CASSQGSDTYEQYF
TRBJ1-3,17,-,TRBV4-1,-,TGCGCCAGCAGCCAAGATCTGGCCGTAAGATCTGGAAACACCATATATTTT,CASSQDLAVRSGNTIYF
TRBJ2-1,14,TRBD1,TRBV7-9,-,TGTGCCAGCAGCTCGACACAGGGGTTGAATGAGCAGTTCTTC,CASSSTQGLNEQFF
TRBJ2-2,13,TRBD1,TRBV4-1,-,TGCGCCAGCCAGGGGGCGAACACCGGGGAGCTGTTTTTT,CASQGANTGELFF
TRBJ2-3,14,-,TRBV29-1,-,TGCAGCGTTGACGAACCCTCGTCAGCAGATACGCAGTATTTT,CSVDEPSSADTQYF
TRBJ2-7,12,-,TRBV5-8,-,TGTGCCAGCAGCCCGGGATTAGGGGAGCAGTACTTC,CASSPGLGEQYF
TRBJ2-1,18,-,TRBV3-1/TRBV3-2,-,TGTGCCAGCAGCCAAGAAGGGGGCCTAGCGGGCCCTAGAAATGAGCAGTTCTTC,CASSQEGGLAGPRNEQFF
TRBJ2-7,14,TRBD1,TRBV27,-,TGTGCCAGCAGTTCAGGACAGGGATCCTACGAGCAGTACTTC,CASSSGQGSYEQYF
TRBJ1-2,14,-,TRBV2,-,TGTGCCAGCAGCCTAGGACGGGAAGACTATGGCTACACCTTC,CASSLGREDYGYTF
TRBJ2-1,12,TRBD2,TRBV12-3/TRBV12-4,-,TGTGCCAGCAGTTTGGGACTAAATGAGCAGTTCTTC,CASSLGLNEQFF
TRBJ1-2,14,-,TRBV7-6,-,TGTGCCAGCAGCTTCGGCTCGCCGGGGGATGGCTACACCTTC,CASSFGSPGDGYTF
TRBJ1-2,17,-,TRBV4-1,-,TGCGCCAGCAGCCAAGATGTAAGCAGGGTAGGACTTATTGGCTACACCTTC,CASSQDVSRVGLIGYTF
TRBJ1-1,14,TRBD1,TRBV28,-,TGTGCCAGCGGGGTGACAGGGCTGAGGGCTGAAGCTTTCTTT,CASGVTGLRAEAFF
TRBJ1-1,14,-,TRBV7-9,-,TGTGCCAGCAGCCCCATGGGACAGAACACTGAAGCTTTCTTT,CASSPMGQNTEAFF
TRBJ1-6,13,-,TRBV6-6,-,TGTGCCAGCAGTGACGACGGTAATTCACCCCTCCACTTT,CASSDDGNSPLHF
TRBJ2-7,14,TRBD2,TRBV2,-,TGTGCCAGCACCGAACGGGCTAGCGGGGACGAGCAGTACTTC,CASTERASGDEQYF
TRBJ2-5,15,TRBD2,TRBV19,-,TGTGCCAGTAGTGACCTAGCGGGGGCTCAAGAGACCCAGTACTTC,CASSDLAGAQETQYF
TRBJ2-7,18,TRBD2,TRBV2,-,TGTGCCAGCAGTGAAACGGGACTAGCGGGTATAAGCTCCTACGAGCAGTACTTC,CASSETGLAGISSYEQYF
TRBJ2-7,13,-,TRBV10-2,-,TGCGCCAGCAGTGAGCCCCCCAGATACGAGCAGTACTTC,CASSEPPRYEQYF